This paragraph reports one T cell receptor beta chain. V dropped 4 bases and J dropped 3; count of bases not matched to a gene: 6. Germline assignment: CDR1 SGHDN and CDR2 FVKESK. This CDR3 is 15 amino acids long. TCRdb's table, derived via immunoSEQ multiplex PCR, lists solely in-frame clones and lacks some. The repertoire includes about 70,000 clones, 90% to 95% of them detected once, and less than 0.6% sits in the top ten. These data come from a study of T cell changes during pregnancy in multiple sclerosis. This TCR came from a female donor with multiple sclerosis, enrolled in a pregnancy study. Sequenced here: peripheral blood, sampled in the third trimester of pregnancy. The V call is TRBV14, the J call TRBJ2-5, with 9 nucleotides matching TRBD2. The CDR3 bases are TGTGCCAGCAGCCTCGCCCTAGCGGGGAAAGAGACCCAGTACTTC. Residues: CASSLALAGKETQYF.